This T cell receptor beta chain appears in the sequencing data of a study of blood T cells in healthy people across ages. Findings and limits, study-wide: TCR beta diversity per million T cells fell roughly linearly with age.

Per the germline V gene, CDR1 is MNHEY and CDR2 is SMNVEV (reference sequence). The V and J ends lost 4 bases and 4 bases, in that order; junction bases with no gene match: 11. The CDR3 is 16 amino acids. As for this clonotype: Antigen specificity is unknown.

Using a J-beta primer mix together with a sample-barcoded 5' primer, a second PCR was run for roughly 6 to 11 cycles. Each TCR beta cDNA got a 12-nucleotide random molecular identifier. TCRdb re-called the 5' RACE reads with MiXCR, one entry per CDR3 protein. The repertoire includes about 1.4 million distinct CDR3 sequences, around 59% of them detected once, and about 6.3% sits in the top ten. The gene calls are TRBV27 and TRBJ2-3; the match to TRBD2 covers 7 bases. Input material: blood. The TCR sequence derives from a man younger than 30 in good health. This chain's CDR3 is CASSSRLAKSPDTQYF. CDR3 nucleotide sequence: TGTGCCAGCAGTTCCCGACTAGCAAAAAGTCCAGATACGCAGTATTTT.